The clone carrying this T cell receptor beta chain has only a few counts. The source of the sample is a study of T cells in narcolepsy. CDR1 and CDR2 from the germline V gene are MNHNY and SVGAGI (reference sequence). CDR3 length: 14 residues. Trimming cost V 2 bases and J 8 bases; bases outside gene matches: 3. Clones were sequenced by immunoSEQ multiplex PCR, and TCRdb holds only the in-frame ones, with some missing. The table has some 35,000 clones, roughly four fifths seen once; the top ten hold over 2%. The sample taken for sequencing was memory (CD45RA-) CD4+ T cells from blood. This sequence was found in a human donor in good health. The V and J genes are TRBV6-6 and TRBJ2-1, with TRBD2 matching 10 bases. CDR3 amino acids: CASSYVGLADEQFF. Written as DNA, the CDR3 is TGTGCCAGCAGTTACGTCGGACTAGCGGATGAGCAGTTCTTC.